The 21 T cell receptor beta chains given below trace back to one sample, sequenced in a study of PD-1 blockade in mismatch repair-deficient tumors (dated by TCRdb to the late 2010s). The library was generated by the immunoSEQ multiplex PCR assay. TCRdb took over this immuneACCESS table, retaining in-frame rearrangements with V and J assigned. Such tables are incomplete; in checked studies, under half of the missing clones stem from an unresolved V gene, and the remainder is unexplained. The sample table shows roughly 130,000 clones, and about 88% are seen once. Approximately 12% of the sample lies in the top ten. Here the sequenced sample was peripheral blood, taken approximately 71 weeks after starting pembrolizumab. The receptors were sampled from an adult with mismatch repair-deficient cancer.

This clone was counted a few times. J is TRBJ2-4 and V is TRBV6-6; D is possibly TRBD1 (5 bases). This CDR3 is built from 14 residues. Trimming removed 5 bases from V and 7 bases from J, with 15 bases in between. The germline CDR1 and CDR2 sequences are MNHNY and SVGAGI (reference sequence). CDR3 amino acids: CASSVQGRENIQYF. The CDR3 nucleotides read TGTGCCAGCAGTGTCCAGGGTAGAGAGAACATTCAGTACTTC.

The rearrangement joins TRBV5-6 to TRBJ1-1, with D possibly being TRBD1 (6 bases). Trimming left V 2 bases short and J 4 bases short, with 21 bases between. This CDR3 comprises 17 residues. Per germline, CDR1 SGHDT and CDR2 YYEEEE. CDR3 coding DNA: TGTGCCAGCAGCTTCGACTCTCCGCGCCGAGGGGGCACTGAAGCTTTCTTT. It encodes CASSFDSPRRGGTEAFF.

In DNA form, the CDR3 reads TGTGCCAGCAGTTACTCGTCGAACCAGGCCCACCAAGCTTTCTTT. Residues: CASSYSSNQAHQAFF. The chain links TRBV6-5 to TRBJ1-1; unclear D gene. CDR3 length: 15 amino acids. V lost 0 bases and J lost 9, with 17 bases in between. From germline, CDR1 is MNHEY and CDR2 SVGAGI.

V usage is TRBV4-3 and J usage is TRBJ2-1; 9 positions match TRBD2. CDR3 length equals 16 residues. V shed 2 bases, J shed 0 bases, and the junction held 2 bases outside the gene matches. Germline CDR1 and CDR2: LGHNA and YSLEER. The CDR3 sequence is CASSQTSGRSYNEQFF. DNA for the CDR3: TGCGCCAGCAGCCAAACTAGCGGGCGCTCCTACAATGAGCAGTTCTTC.

The chain links TRBV4-1 to TRBJ1-1, with D unresolved. V was cut by 4 bases and J by 1 base, with 10 bases left in between. Germline V gene data show CDR1 as MGHRA and CDR2 as YSYEKL. This CDR3 comprises 14 residues. The CDR3 sequence: CASSPYSGNTEAFF. CDR3 bases: TGCGCCAGCAGCCCATATAGCGGGAACACTGAAGCTTTCTTT.

The rearrangement joins TRBV7-6 to TRBJ1-3, with 9 bases identical to TRBD1. CDR3 size: 18 residues. V was pared by 1 base and J by 3 bases, with 10 bases of the junction left unmatched. Germline V gene sequence: CDR1 SGHVS, CDR2 FNYEAQ. The CDR3: CASSLEAATGGFGNTIYF. CDR3 in DNA: TGTGCCAGCAGCTTAGAGGCGGCGACAGGGGGGTTTGGAAACACCATATATTTT.

CDR3 sequence: CSVEGGTVGNYEQYF. The CDR3 DNA sequence: TGCAGCGTTGAGGGCGGGACTGTCGGTAATTACGAGCAGTACTTC. J is TRBJ2-7 and V is TRBV29-1; possible D gene TRBD2, 6 bases. V was clipped by 3 bases and J by 4 bases, with 19 bases between them. Germline CDR1 SQVTM, CDR2 ANQGSEA. This CDR3 is 15 amino acids long.

The V call is TRBV2, the J call TRBJ2-2; 10 bases line up with TRBD2. The CDR3 runs 13 residues. V was clipped by 6 bases and J by 11 bases; unmatched bases: 6. The germline gives CDR1 SNHLY, CDR2 FYNNEI. The CDR3 protein is CASRSSGSGELFF. In nucleotides, the CDR3 is TGTGCCAGCAGGTCTAGCGGGAGCGGAGAGCTGTTTTTT.

This chain links TRBV11-3 with TRBJ2-7, with TRBD1 identical over 7 bases. This CDR3 is 16 amino acids long. From germline, CDR1 is SGHNT and CDR2 YENEEA. Germline trimming cut 2 bases from V and 5 bases from J; bases unmatched to any gene: 12. Here the CDR3 DNA reads TGTGCCAGCAGCTTACCACGTCGACAGGGCCCCGACGAGCAGTACTTC. This encodes CASSLPRRQGPDEQYF.

The chain employs TRBV19 and TRBJ1-5; D is unresolved. Trimming cost V 6 bases and J 0 bases, with 12 bases left between them. CDR1 LNHDA and CDR2 SQIVND come from the germline V gene (reference sequence). CDR3 length: 15 amino acids. The CDR3 DNA reads TGTGCCAGTAGAAGTAGGGCGAATAGCAATCAGCCCCAGCATTTT. This sequence encodes CASRSRANSNQPQHF.

This chain uses TRBV5-6 with TRBJ1-2, with D maybe TRBD1 (5 bases). V lost 3 bases, J lost 7 bases, and 16 bases lay in between. Germline CDR1 and CDR2: SGHDT and YYEEEE. This CDR3 comprises 14 residues. CDR3 nucleotides: TGTGCCAGCAGCTGGGACCCCGAAGGAGGTGGCTACACCTTC. It translates to CASSWDPEGGGYTF.

The chain is built from TRBV7-9 and TRBJ1-1; D possibly corresponds to TRBD1 (6 bases). Germline V lookup: CDR1 SEHNR, CDR2 FQNEAQ (reference sequence). The length of the CDR3 is 17 residues. V was cut by 1 base and J by 2 bases, with 17 bases left in between. This CDR3 reads CASSLVLSAGVNTEAFF. DNA of the CDR3: TGTGCCAGCAGCTTAGTCTTATCGGCAGGGGTTAACACTGAAGCTTTCTTT.

The rearrangement uses TRBV7-9 and TRBJ2-3, with 8 nucleotides matching TRBD2. CDR1 and CDR2 from the germline V gene are SEHNR and FQNEAQ (reference sequence). This CDR3 contains 16 residues. V gave up 5 bases and J gave up 2 bases; unmatched junction bases: 9. The CDR3 nucleotides are TGTGCCAGCAGCCGCGCGGGGGGACAAGCCACAGATACGCAGTATTTT. Translated, it gives CASSRAGGQATDTQYF.

V usage is TRBV11-2 and J usage is TRBJ2-1; 9 positions match TRBD2. The CDR3 is 17 amino acids. Germline V lookup: CDR1 SGHAT, CDR2 FQNNGV. Unmatched junction bases numbered 14, after V lost 4 bases and J lost 7 bases. This CDR3 reads CASSSSTPGLAGNEQFF. CDR3 bases: TGTGCCAGCAGCTCGTCAACCCCGGGACTAGCTGGGAATGAGCAGTTCTTC.

In this sample, this clone turned up a few times. The V call is TRBV29-1, the J call TRBJ2-1; D is possibly TRBD2 (6 bases). Germline loops: CDR1 SQVTM, CDR2 ANQGSEA. This CDR3 has 13 amino acids. The germline V and J ends were trimmed by 6 bases and 2 bases, with 11 bases remaining between them. DNA for the CDR3: TGCAGCGTGACCGGGACTGCCTACAATGAGCAGTTCTTC. It yields the protein CSVTGTAYNEQFF.

The rearrangement joins TRBV4-1 to TRBJ1-5; possible D gene TRBD1, 5 bases. Between the trimmed V and J ends, which lost 1 base and 6 bases, there was a span of 13 bases. This CDR3 has 15 amino acids. CDR1 and CDR2 (germline): MGHRA, YSYEKL. CDR3 loop: CASSQASGYFQPQHF. CDR3 coding DNA: TGCGCCAGCAGCCAAGCGTCAGGGTATTTTCAGCCCCAGCATTTT.

The chain links TRBV7-8 to TRBJ2-3, with D hard to call. The V end lost 2 bases, the J end lost 6 bases, and 3 bases lay between the germline ends. The germline V gene encodes CDR1 SGHVS and CDR2 FQNEAQ. The CDR3 sequence is 11 residues long. This CDR3 is CASSLSDTQYF. The CDR3 region has the DNA TGTGCCAGCAGCTTATCGGATACGCAGTATTTT.

The V gene is TRBV6-5, the J gene TRBJ2-3, with D tentatively TRBD1 (6 bases). The V gene's germline CDR1 is MNHEY and CDR2 SVGAGI. The CDR3 consists of 15 residues. Trimming removed 2 bases at V and 1 base at J, with 10 bases between. This CDR3 reads CASSYVAGGTDTQYF. In DNA form, the CDR3 reads TGTGCCAGCAGTTACGTGGCAGGGGGCACAGATACGCAGTATTTT.

J is TRBJ2-3 and V is TRBV5-1; 11 nucleotides match TRBD2. This CDR3 comprises 15 residues. Germline CDR1 and CDR2: SGHRS and YFSETQ. V lost 3 bases and J lost 2; bases outside the gene matches: 2. The CDR3, as DNA: TGCGCCAGCAGCTGGACTAGCGGGTACACAGATACGCAGTATTTT. Translating gives CASSWTSGYTDTQYF.

The V and J genes are TRBV5-1 and TRBJ2-1; tentatively, D is TRBD2 (6 bases). V was shortened by 6 bases and J by 1 base, with 11 bases between the two germline ends. This CDR3 region has 14 residues. CDR1 and CDR2 from the germline V gene are SGHRS and YFSETQ. CDR3 sequence reads: CASTATSSYNEQFF. The DNA for the CDR3 is TGCGCCAGCACCGCGACTAGTTCCTACAATGAGCAGTTCTTC. Drawing the rest from reference TRBV5-1 and TRBJ2-1, the complete variable domain is KAGVTQTPRYLIKTRGQQVTLSCSPISGHRSVSWYQQTPGQGLQFLFEYFSETQRNKGNFPGRFSGRQFSNSRSEMNVSTLELGDSALYLCASTATSSYNEQFFGPGTRLTVL.

CDR3 residues: CASSQVQGRDYNEQFF. DNA of the CDR3: TGCGCCAGCAGCCAGGTACAGGGAAGGGATTACAATGAGCAGTTCTTC. J is TRBJ2-1 and V is TRBV4-1; maybe TRBD1 (6 bases). Germline CDR1 and CDR2: MGHRA and YSYEKL. The CDR3 runs 16 residues. V was cut by 3 bases and J by 4 bases, with 16 bases left in between.